The next 21 T cell receptor beta chains were all read from a single sample in a study of regulatory T cells in long-lasting Graves disease. Time point described: newly diagnosed GD, antithyroid drugs for less than 3 months. Isolated PBMC RNA provided the starting material for the TCR library. According to the study, TCR beta libraries were built with iRepertoire HTBI primers and CDR3-region Arm-PCR. TCRdb re-analysed the multiplex PCR reads in MiXCR, keeping a single row per CDR3 protein. The profile shows under 700,000 distinct CDR3 sequences, 15% to 20% of them singletons. The sample was also linked to a second study, of T cells in Graves' hyperthyroidism and ophthalmopathy.

This sample comprised peripheral blood mononuclear cells (PBMCs), obtained at new diagnosis, from a patient treated with antithyroid drugs. These receptors all stem from a woman aged 35-65 years with Graves disease.

Turning to this clonotype: Possible read error: a much larger clone is one base away. J is TRBJ2-7 and V is TRBV29-1; D is undetermined. The CDR3 totals 12 residues. Per the germline V gene, CDR1 is SQVTM and CDR2 is ANQGSEA. The DNA of the CDR3 is TGCAGCGTTGTGGGGATCTCCTACGGGCAGTACTTC. This translates into CSVVGISYGQYF.

This clonotype has ten or more counts. The chain joins TRBV28 to TRBJ1-4; TRBD1 matches 10 bases. Trimming cost V 6 bases and J 5 bases; bases outside gene matches: 0. There are 13 residues in the CDR3. Germline loops: CDR1 MDHEN, CDR2 SYDVKM. For the CDR3, the DNA is TGTGCCAGCAGGGGACAGGGGAATGAAAAACTGTTTTTT. Its protein is CASRGQGNEKLFF.

At least ten counts were recorded for this clonotype. The chain carries TRBV20-1 and TRBJ1-2, with 9 bases identical to TRBD1. This CDR3 has 15 amino acids. Germline loops: CDR1 DFQATT, CDR2 SNEGSKA (reference sequence). Trimming at V came to 5 bases and at J to 6 bases, leaving 13 bases not matched to a gene. The CDR3 here is CSAPNTGTGHNGYTF. For the CDR3, the DNA is TGCAGTGCTCCAAATACCGGGACAGGGCATAATGGCTACACCTTC.

The chain is built from TRBV19 and TRBJ1-6; perhaps TRBD1 as D (5 bases). Trimming stripped 4 bases from V and 5 bases from J, with 12 bases between. The CDR3 runs to 15 residues. Germline values: CDR1 LNHDA, CDR2 SQIVND (reference sequence). CDR3 sequence reads: CASSNTEGNNSPLHF. The CDR3 nucleotides are TGTGCCAGTAGTAATACAGAGGGGAATAATTCACCCCTCCACTTT.

Many counts were recorded for this clonotype. The chain combines TRBV30 with TRBJ1-3; D unclear. This CDR3 has 13 amino acids. V was trimmed by 1 base and J by 11 bases, leaving 15 bases between them. Germline CDR1 GTSNPN, CDR2 SVGIG (reference sequence). Written as DNA, the CDR3 is TGTGCCTGGAGTGCTCAGGTTGATATAGCCATATATTTT. Its translation is CAWSAQVDIAIYF.

This clonotype was counted at least ten times. The chain has TRBV28 and TRBJ1-2; D is possibly TRBD1 (6 bases). V was shortened by 5 bases and J by 8 bases, with 15 bases between the two germline ends. The CDR3 runs to 13 residues. Germline-derived CDR1 and CDR2 are MDHEN and SYDVKM. The CDR3 DNA sequence: TGTGCCAGCAGTCCTCAGGGGACGGGGGGCTACACCTTC. This translates into CASSPQGTGGYTF.

V is TRBV28 and J is TRBJ1-6, with 7 bases that match TRBD1. This CDR3 has 14 amino acids. V shed 4 bases, J shed 7 bases, and the junction held 4 bases outside the gene matches. Looked up from germline, CDR1 is MDHEN and CDR2 is SYDVKM. The CDR3 is CASSSGQQNSPLHF. The CDR3 DNA reads as TGTGCCAGCAGTTCGGGACAGCAAAATTCACCCCTCCACTTT.

In this sample, this clonotype turned up many times. The gene calls are TRBV3-1 and TRBJ1-1; the D gene is possibly TRBD1 (5 bases). With 4 bases removed from V and 4 bases from J, the gap between germline ends came to 10 bases. The germline V gene has CDR1 LGHDT and CDR2 YNNKEL (reference sequence). The CDR3 has 13 residues. The CDR3 here is CASSLWDGTEAFF. For the CDR3, the DNA is TGTGCCAGCAGCCTTTGGGACGGCACTGAAGCTTTCTTT.

There are many counts of this clonotype. The genes are TRBV12-3 or TRBV12-4 and TRBJ1-5, with 7 bases lining up with TRBD1. The CDR3 is 15 residues long. V was clipped by 1 base and J by 6 bases; unmatched bases: 6. In nucleotides, the CDR3 is TGTGCCAGCAGTTTAGGGCAGGGGGGTTTTCAGCCCCAGCATTTT. This codes for CASSLGQGGFQPQHF.

The V gene is TRBV10-3, the J gene TRBJ2-1, with 12 bases aligning to TRBD2. Germline assignment: CDR1 ENHRY and CDR2 SYGVKD. The CDR3 has 15 amino acids. With 4 bases clipped from V and 2 bases from J, the junction kept 0 bases outside the gene matches. The CDR3 region is CAISGTSGAYNEQFF. Written as DNA, the CDR3 is TGTGCCATCAGTGGGACTAGCGGGGCCTACAATGAGCAGTTCTTC.

This clonotype was seen many times. The chain carries TRBV19 and TRBJ2-7, with a weak D call TRBD2 (6 bases). The V and J ends lost 6 bases and 1 base respectively, with 16 bases between them. CDR1 and CDR2 from the germline V gene are LNHDA and SQIVND (reference sequence). There are 15 residues in the CDR3. The CDR3 loop reads CASSHSAGGSYEQYF. The CDR3 DNA reads TGTGCCAGTAGCCATAGCGCCGGGGGATCCTACGAGCAGTACTTC.

This clonotype was counted only a few times. V and J are TRBV11-2 and TRBJ1-2; no clear D gene. The CDR3 spans 14 residues. V was cut by 5 bases and J by 8 bases, with 18 bases left in between. Germline lookup yields CDR1 SGHAT and CDR2 FQNNGV. The CDR3 is CASSNPLTAGGYTF. For the CDR3, the DNA is TGTGCCAGCAGCAACCCACTAACAGCGGGCGGCTACACCTTC. Complete variable domain (other parts from reference TRBV11-2 and TRBJ1-2): EAGVAQSPRYKIIEKRQSVAFWCNPISGHATLYWYQQILGQGPKLLIQFQNNGVVDDSQLPKDRFSAERLKGVDSTLKIQPAKLEDSAVYLCASSNPLTAGGYTFGSGTRLTVV.

This clonotype was seen at least ten times. The chain joins TRBV6-1 to TRBJ1-4; TRBD1 is a possible D gene (5 bases). V was clipped by 8 bases and J by 8 bases, with 15 bases between them. CDR1 and CDR2 (germline): MNHNS, SASEGT. CDR3 length equals 13 residues. CDR3 region: CASRTGTGEKLFF. CDR3 nucleotides: TGTGCCAGCCGAACAGGCACCGGGGAAAAACTGTTTTTT.

The table lists this clonotype with a few counts. This chain links TRBV30 with TRBJ1-2; D uncertain. The V and J ends lost 2 bases and 5 bases respectively, with 9 bases between them. The germline V gene has CDR1 GTSNPN and CDR2 SVGIG (reference sequence). This CDR3 has 12 residues. CDR3 coding DNA: TGTGCCTGGAGTCTCGGGAGGTATGGCTACACCTTC. This encodes CAWSLGRYGYTF.

The chain recombines TRBV2 with TRBJ1-1, with 8 bases matching TRBD1. Germline CDR1 and CDR2: SNHLY and FYNNEI. The V and J ends lost 7 bases and 1 base, in that order; junction bases with no gene match: 8. This CDR3 region has 15 residues. The CDR3 sequence is CASIIRGLGNTEAFF. CDR3 nucleotide sequence: TGTGCCAGCATTATCAGGGGGCTGGGGAACACTGAAGCTTTCTTT.

This chain uses TRBV4-1 with TRBJ2-5, with no clear D. Trimming cost V 3 bases and J 4 bases, with 6 bases left between them. The germline V gene encodes CDR1 MGHRA and CDR2 YSYEKL. The CDR3 consists of 12 residues. The CDR3 DNA reads as TGCGCCAGCAGCCACCCTGGAGAGACCCAGTACTTC. As protein: CASSHPGETQYF.

In its sample, this clonotype was seen many times. CDR3 bases: TGTGCCAGCAGCCAAGATTCTTGGTTTGAGATGCCCGGGGAGCTGTTTTTT. Its protein is CASSQDSWFEMPGELFF. The chain employs TRBV14 and TRBJ2-2, with unresolved D. Germline values: CDR1 SGHDN, CDR2 FVKESK. The CDR3 is made up of 17 amino acids. Trimming cost V 0 bases and J 6 bases, with 17 bases left between them.

This clonotype was counted many times. The CDR3 DNA follows: TGTGCCAGCGACCTAACGGGAAATGAGCAGTTCTTC. As protein: CASDLTGNEQFF. The V and J genes are TRBV7-9 and TRBJ2-1; the D gene is possibly TRBD2 (5 bases). Germline CDR1 is SEHNR and CDR2 is FQNEAQ (reference sequence). Trimming removed 8 bases at V and 7 bases at J, with 12 bases between. CDR3 length equals 12 residues.

This clonotype was seen many times. V is TRBV7-9 and J is TRBJ1-1; D uncertain. Germline V gene lookup returns CDR1 SEHNR and CDR2 FQNEAQ (reference sequence). V dropped 3 bases and J dropped 4 bases, with 9 bases sitting between them. This CDR3 is built from 13 residues. DNA of the CDR3: TGTGCCAGCAGCTTGCAGGAGGGCACTGAAGCTTTCTTT. It is translated as CASSLQEGTEAFF.

About this clonotype itself: Compared with germline, one end of the junction differs, possibly owing to a read error. The chain is built from TRBV3-1 and TRBJ1-5; D is ambiguous. The CDR3 has 13 residues. CDR1 is LGHDT and CDR2 is YNNKEL in the germline V gene (reference sequence). CDR3 sequence (DNA): TGTGCCAACAGCCCCATGAACGGAGGGCCCCAGCATTTT. Translating gives CANSPMNGGPQHF. Full variable domain (outside the CDR3, taken from reference TRBV3-1 and TRBJ1-5): DTAVSQTPKYLVTQMGNDKSIKCEQNLGHDTMYWYKQDSKKFLKIMFSYNNKELIINETVPNRFSPKSPDKAHLNLHINSLELGDSAVYFCANSPMNGGPQHFGDGTRLSIL.

This clonotype has a count of ten or more. The junction does not match germline at one end; this may be a read error. This chain joins TRBV5-1 and TRBJ1-2, with TRBD1 matching over 7 bases. This CDR3 is built from 14 residues. The V gene's germline CDR1 is SGHRS and CDR2 YFSETQ. Written as DNA, the CDR3 is TGTGCCAGCAGCCAGGACAGGATCCCCTATGGCTACACCTTC. This gives the protein CASSQDRIPYGYTF.